These T cell receptor beta chains were read from a single sample in a study of T cell responses to AZD1222 COVID-19 vaccine. Method: immunoSEQ multiplex PCR; TCRdb's copy keeps in-frame clones and lacks some. The sample lists about 180,000 clones, about nine tenths occurring once. Sequencing used peripheral blood, obtained on day 0 of AZD1222 vaccination. These receptors all come from an adult in good health. Each CDR3 is given with its conserved first and last residue. The order of the fields is CDR3 length, D gene, V gene, J gene, CDR3 DNA, CDR3 protein. D genes are given only for firm matches.

CDR3 length: 15; D gene: NA; V gene: TRBV5-1; J gene: TRBJ2-3; CDR3 DNA: TGCGCCAGCAGCACTGGGACGCCAAGCACAGATACGCAGTATTTT; CDR3 protein: CASSTGTPSTDTQYF
CDR3 length: 10; D gene: NA; V gene: TRBV12-3/TRBV12-4; J gene: TRBJ1-1; CDR3 DNA: TGTCAACAAACGAAAGCTGAAGCTTTCTTT; CDR3 protein: CQQTKAEAFF
CDR3 length: 14; D gene: NA; V gene: TRBV11-1; J gene: TRBJ1-4; CDR3 DNA: TGTGCCAGCAGCACCGGACGGACAAATGAAAAACTGTTTTTT; CDR3 protein: CASSTGRTNEKLFF
CDR3 length: 13; D gene: NA; V gene: TRBV5-4; J gene: TRBJ2-5; CDR3 DNA: TGTGCCAGCAGCTGGGGGTCCTCGGGGACCCAGTACTTC; CDR3 protein: CASSWGSSGTQYF
CDR3 length: 10; D gene: NA; V gene: TRBV12-3/TRBV12-4; J gene: TRBJ1-3; CDR3 DNA: TGTGCCAGCAAGAGAACACCTATATATTTT; CDR3 protein: CASKRTPIYF
CDR3 length: 16; D gene: NA; V gene: TRBV7-3; J gene: TRBJ2-2; CDR3 DNA: TGTGCCAGCAGCTCCGGATGGGGGGGCCAGGCCGGGGAGCTGTTTTTT; CDR3 protein: CASSSGWGGQAGELFF
CDR3 length: 14; D gene: TRBD1; V gene: TRBV4-2; J gene: TRBJ2-7; CDR3 DNA: TGTGCCAGCATGTCCGGACAGGGGGCAGACGAGCAGTACTTC; CDR3 protein: CASMSGQGADEQYF
CDR3 length: 14; D gene: NA; V gene: TRBV25-1; J gene: TRBJ1-5; CDR3 DNA: TGTGCCAGCAGTGACGGAAATAGCAATCAGCCCCAGCATTTT; CDR3 protein: CASSDGNSNQPQHF
CDR3 length: 15; D gene: NA; V gene: TRBV7-9; J gene: TRBJ2-7; CDR3 DNA: TGTGCCAGCAGCTTAGGTGCGGGACGGAAGAGCGAGCAGTACTTC; CDR3 protein: CASSLGAGRKSEQYF
CDR3 length: 13; D gene: TRBD1; V gene: TRBV19; J gene: TRBJ2-7; CDR3 DNA: TGTGCCAGTAGCGGACAGGGGGCAGGCGAGCAGTACTTC; CDR3 protein: CASSGQGAGEQYF